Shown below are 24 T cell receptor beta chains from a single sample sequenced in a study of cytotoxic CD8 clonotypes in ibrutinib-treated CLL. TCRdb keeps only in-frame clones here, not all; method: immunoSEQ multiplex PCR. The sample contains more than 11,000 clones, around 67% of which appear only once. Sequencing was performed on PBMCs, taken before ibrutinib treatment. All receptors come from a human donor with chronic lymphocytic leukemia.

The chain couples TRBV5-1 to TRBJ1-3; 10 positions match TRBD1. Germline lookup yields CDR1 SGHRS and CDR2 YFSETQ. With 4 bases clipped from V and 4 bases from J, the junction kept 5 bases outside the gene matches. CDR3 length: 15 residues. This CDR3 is CASSPGTGAGNTIYF. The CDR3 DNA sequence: TGCGCCAGCAGCCCCGGGACAGGGGCCGGAAACACCATATATTTT.

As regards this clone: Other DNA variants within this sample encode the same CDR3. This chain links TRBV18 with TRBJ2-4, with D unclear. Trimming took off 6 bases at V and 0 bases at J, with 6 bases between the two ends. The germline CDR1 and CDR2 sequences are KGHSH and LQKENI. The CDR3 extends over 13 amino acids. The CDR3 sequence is CASSPLAKNIQYF. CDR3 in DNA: TGTGCCAGCTCCCCATTAGCCAAAAACATTCAGTACTTC.

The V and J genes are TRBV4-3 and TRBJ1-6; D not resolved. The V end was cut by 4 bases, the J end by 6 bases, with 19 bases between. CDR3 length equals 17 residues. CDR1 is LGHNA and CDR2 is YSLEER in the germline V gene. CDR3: CASSPDGVWRLNSPLHF. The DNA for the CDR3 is TGCGCCAGCAGCCCCGACGGGGTATGGCGGCTTAATTCACCCCTCCACTTT.

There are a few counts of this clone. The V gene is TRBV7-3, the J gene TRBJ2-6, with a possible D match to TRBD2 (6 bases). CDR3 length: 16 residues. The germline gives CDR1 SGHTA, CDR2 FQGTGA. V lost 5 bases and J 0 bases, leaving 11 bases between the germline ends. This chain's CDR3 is CASSPHSGSGANVLTF. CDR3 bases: TGTGCCAGCAGCCCCCATAGCGGCTCTGGGGCCAACGTCCTGACTTTC.

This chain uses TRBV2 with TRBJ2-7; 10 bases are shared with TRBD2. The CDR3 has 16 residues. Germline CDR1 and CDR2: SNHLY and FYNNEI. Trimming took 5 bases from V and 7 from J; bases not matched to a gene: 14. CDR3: CASSPPRTSGDMEQYF. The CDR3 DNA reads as TGTGCCAGCAGTCCCCCCCGGACTAGCGGCGATATGGAGCAGTACTTC. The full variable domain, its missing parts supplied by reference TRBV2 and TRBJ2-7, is EPEVTQTPSHQVTQMGQEVILRCVPISNHLYFYWYRQILGQKVEFLVSFYNNEISEKSEIFDDQFSVERPDGSNFTLKIRSTKLEDSAMYFCASSPPRTSGDMEQYFGPGTRLTVT.

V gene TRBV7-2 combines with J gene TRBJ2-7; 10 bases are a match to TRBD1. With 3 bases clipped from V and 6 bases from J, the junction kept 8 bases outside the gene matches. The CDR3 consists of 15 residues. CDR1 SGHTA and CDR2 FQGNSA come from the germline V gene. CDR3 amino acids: CASSFGGQGWGEQYF. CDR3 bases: TGTGCCAGCAGCTTCGGGGGACAGGGGTGGGGCGAGCAGTACTTC.

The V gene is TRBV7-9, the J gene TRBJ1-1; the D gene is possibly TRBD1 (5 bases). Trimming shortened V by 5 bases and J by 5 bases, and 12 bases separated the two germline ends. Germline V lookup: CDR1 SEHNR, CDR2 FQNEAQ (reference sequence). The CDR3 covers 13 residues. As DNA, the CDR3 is TGTGCCAGCAGCCGCGCAGGGAATACTGAAGCTTTCTTT. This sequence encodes CASSRAGNTEAFF.

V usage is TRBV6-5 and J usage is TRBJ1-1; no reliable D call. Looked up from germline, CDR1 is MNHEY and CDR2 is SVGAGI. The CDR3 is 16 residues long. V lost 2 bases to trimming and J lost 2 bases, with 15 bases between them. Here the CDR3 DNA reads TGTGCCAGCAGTTACCCCCCGGGAGGAGCCAACACTGAAGCTTTCTTT. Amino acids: CASSYPPGGANTEAFF.

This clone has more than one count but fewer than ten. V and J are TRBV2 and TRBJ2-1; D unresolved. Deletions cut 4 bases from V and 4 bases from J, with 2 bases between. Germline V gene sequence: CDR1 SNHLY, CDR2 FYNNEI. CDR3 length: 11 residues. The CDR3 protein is CASSVYNEQFF. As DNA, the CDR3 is TGTGCCAGCAGTGTGTACAATGAGCAGTTCTTC.

In DNA, the CDR3 is TGTGCCATCAGTGAGTCGATGGGGACAGGGGTGAACTATGGCTACACCTTC. This encodes CAISESMGTGVNYGYTF. The chain is built from TRBV10-3 and TRBJ1-2; 10 bases align to TRBD1. This CDR3 is built from 17 residues. V lost 0 bases, J lost 2 bases, and 6 bases stayed unmatched. Germline V gene sequence: CDR1 ENHRY, CDR2 SYGVKD.

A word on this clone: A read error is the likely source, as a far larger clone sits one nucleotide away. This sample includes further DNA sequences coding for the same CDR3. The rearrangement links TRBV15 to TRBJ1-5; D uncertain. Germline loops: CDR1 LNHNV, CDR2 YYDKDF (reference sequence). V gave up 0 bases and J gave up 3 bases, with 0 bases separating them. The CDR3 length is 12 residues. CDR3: CATSRDNQPQHF. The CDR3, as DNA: TGTGCCACCAGCAGAGACAATCAGCCCCAGCATTTT.

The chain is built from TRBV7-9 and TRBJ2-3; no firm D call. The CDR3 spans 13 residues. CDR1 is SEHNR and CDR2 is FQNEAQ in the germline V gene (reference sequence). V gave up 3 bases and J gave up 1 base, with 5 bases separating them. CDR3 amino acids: CASSFSRTDTQYF. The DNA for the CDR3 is TGTGCCAGCAGCTTCTCGCGCACAGATACGCAGTATTTT.

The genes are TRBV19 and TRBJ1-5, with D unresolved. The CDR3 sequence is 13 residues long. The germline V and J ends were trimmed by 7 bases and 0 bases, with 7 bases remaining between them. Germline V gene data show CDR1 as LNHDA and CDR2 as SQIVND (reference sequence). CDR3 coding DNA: TGTGCCAGTACGGGTTATAGCAATCAGCCCCAGCATTTT. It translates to CASTGYSNQPQHF.

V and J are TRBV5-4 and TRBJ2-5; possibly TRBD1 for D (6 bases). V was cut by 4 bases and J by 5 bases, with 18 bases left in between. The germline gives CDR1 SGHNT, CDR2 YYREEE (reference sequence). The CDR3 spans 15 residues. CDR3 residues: CASSPGVGGIETQYF. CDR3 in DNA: TGTGCCAGCAGCCCTGGGGTAGGGGGAATCGAGACCCAGTACTTC.

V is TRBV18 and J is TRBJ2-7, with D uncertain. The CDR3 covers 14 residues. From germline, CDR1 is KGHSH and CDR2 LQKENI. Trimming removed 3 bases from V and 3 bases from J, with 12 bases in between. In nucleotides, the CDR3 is TGTGCCAGCTCACCGCCCGGACGGAACTACGAGCAGTACTTC. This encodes CASSPPGRNYEQYF. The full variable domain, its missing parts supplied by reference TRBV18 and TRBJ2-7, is NAGVMQNPRHLVRRRGQEARLRCSPMKGHSHVYWYRQLPEEGLKFMVYLQKENIIDESGMPKERFSAEFPKEGPSILRIQQVVRGDSAAYFCASSPPGRNYEQYFGPGTRLTVT.

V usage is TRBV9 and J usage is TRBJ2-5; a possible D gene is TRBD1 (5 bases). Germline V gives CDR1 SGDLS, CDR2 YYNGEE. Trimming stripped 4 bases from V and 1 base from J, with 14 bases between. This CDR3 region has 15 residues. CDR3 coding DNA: TGTGCCAGCAGCCCCCTAACAGGTTTCCAAGAGACCCAGTACTTC. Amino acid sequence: CASSPLTGFQETQYF.

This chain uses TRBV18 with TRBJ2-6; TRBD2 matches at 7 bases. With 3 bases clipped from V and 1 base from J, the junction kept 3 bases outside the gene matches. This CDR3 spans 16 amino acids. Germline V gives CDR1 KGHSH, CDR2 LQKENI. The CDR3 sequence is CASSPAGRSGANVLTF. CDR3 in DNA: TGTGCCAGCTCACCGGCCGGGAGGTCTGGGGCCAACGTCCTGACTTTC. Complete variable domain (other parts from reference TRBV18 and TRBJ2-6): NAGVMQNPRHLVRRRGQEARLRCSPMKGHSHVYWYRQLPEEGLKFMVYLQKENIIDESGMPKERFSAEFPKEGPSILRIQQVVRGDSAAYFCASSPAGRSGANVLTFGAGSRLTVL.

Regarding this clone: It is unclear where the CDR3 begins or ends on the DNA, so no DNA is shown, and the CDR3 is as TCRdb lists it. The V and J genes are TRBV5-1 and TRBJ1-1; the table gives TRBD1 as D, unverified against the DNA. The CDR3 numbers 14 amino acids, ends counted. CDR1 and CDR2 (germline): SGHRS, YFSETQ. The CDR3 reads CASSPDSDFGSGFF.

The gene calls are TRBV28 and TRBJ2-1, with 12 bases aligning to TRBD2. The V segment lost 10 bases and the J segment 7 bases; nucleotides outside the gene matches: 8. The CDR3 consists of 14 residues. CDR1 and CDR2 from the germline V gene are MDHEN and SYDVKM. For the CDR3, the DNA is TGTGCCACCCTAGCGGGAGGGTTCCCTAATGAGCAGTTCTTC. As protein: CATLAGGFPNEQFF.

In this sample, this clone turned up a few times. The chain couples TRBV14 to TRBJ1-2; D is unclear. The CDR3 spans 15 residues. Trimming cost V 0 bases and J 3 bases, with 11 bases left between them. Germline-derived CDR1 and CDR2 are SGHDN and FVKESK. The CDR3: CASSQDVGRHYGYTF. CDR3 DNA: TGTGCCAGCAGCCAAGATGTCGGCCGGCACTATGGCTACACCTTC. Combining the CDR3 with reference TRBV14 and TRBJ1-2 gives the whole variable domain EAGVTQFPSHSVIEKGQTVTLRCDPISGHDNLYWYRRVMGKEIKFLLHFVKESKQDESGMPNNRFLAERTGGTYSTLKVQPAELEDSGVYFCASSQDVGRHYGYTFGSGTRLTVV.

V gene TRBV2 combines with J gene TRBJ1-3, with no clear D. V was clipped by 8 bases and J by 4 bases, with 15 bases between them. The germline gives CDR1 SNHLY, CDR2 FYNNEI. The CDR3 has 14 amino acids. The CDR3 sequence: CASAQFRSGNTIYF. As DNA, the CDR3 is TGTGCCAGCGCACAGTTTCGGTCGGGAAACACCATATATTTT.

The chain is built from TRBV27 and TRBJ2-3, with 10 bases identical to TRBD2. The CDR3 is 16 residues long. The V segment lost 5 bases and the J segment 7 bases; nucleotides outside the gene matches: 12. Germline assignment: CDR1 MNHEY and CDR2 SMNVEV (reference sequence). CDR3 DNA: TGTGCCAGCAGTCCGACCCCTAGCGGGAGAGAAAATACGCAGTATTTT. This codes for CASSPTPSGRENTQYF.

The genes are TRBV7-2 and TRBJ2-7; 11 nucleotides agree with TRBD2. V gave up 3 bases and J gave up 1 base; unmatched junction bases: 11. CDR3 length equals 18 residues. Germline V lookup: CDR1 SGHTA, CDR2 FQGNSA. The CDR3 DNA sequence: TGTGCCAGCAGCTTTGGCCCTAGCGGGAGGCGTCGGTCCTACGAGCAGTACTTC. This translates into CASSFGPSGRRRSYEQYF.

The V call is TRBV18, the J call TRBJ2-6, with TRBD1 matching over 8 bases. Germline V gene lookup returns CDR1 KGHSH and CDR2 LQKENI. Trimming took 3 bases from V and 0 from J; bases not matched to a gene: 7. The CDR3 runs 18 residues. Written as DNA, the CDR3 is TGTGCCAGCTCACCGGCCGGGACAGGCAGCTCTGGGGCCAACGTCCTGACTTTC. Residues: CASSPAGTGSSGANVLTF.